A selection of T cell receptor beta chains follows, all from one sample in a study of T cell clones after liver transplantation. The method was immunoSEQ multiplex PCR; TCRdb's version includes in-frame clones alone and lacks a portion of them. The table records roughly 56,000 clones, 65% to 80% of them present only once. The source material was CD4+ T cells from blood, sampled 52 to 60 months after liver transplant. The receptors originated from a human patient who received a liver transplant. Some of the T cells might come from the graft donor. Each CDR3 is given with its conserved first and last residue. The D gene is left open where the match is weak. Rows may omit the clone size; those that give it use once, few, many or a size class.

TRBJ2-2	TRBV7-2	TRBD1	.	TGTGCCAGCAGCACCCAGGGGGCAGGAACCGGGGAGCTGTTTTTT	CASSTQGAGTGELFF
TRBJ1-2	TRBV7-2	TRBD1	once	TGTGCCAGCAGCTTAGAGCCGGGACAGGGGAACTATGGCTACACCTTC	CASSLEPGQGNYGYTF
TRBJ2-3	TRBV5-1	TRBD2	.	TGCGCCAGCAGCTCCTCCCCTAGCGGGGGGCTGGGTAGCACAGATACGCAGTATTTT	CASSSSPSGGLGSTDTQYF
TRBJ1-6	TRBV2	.	few	TGTGCCAGCAGTGAAGGTGGCACTACCTATAATTCACCCCTCCACTTT	CASSEGGTTYNSPLHF
TRBJ1-1	TRBV4-2	.	.	TGTGCCAGCAGCCATCCCAACAGGGTTAACACTGAAGCTTTCTTT	CASSHPNRVNTEAFF
TRBJ2-7	TRBV6-1	TRBD2	.	TGTGCCAGCAGCACCGGGACTAGCGGGAGGGAGCAGTACTTC	CASSTGTSGREQYF
TRBJ2-7	TRBV27	.	.	TGTGCCAGCAGTCCGCGTTTATGGCAGGCGAGCTCCTACGAGCAGTACTTC	CASSPRLWQASSYEQYF
TRBJ2-3	TRBV19	.	.	TGTGCCAGTAGTAAAATTTCGGGAGACACAGATACGCAGTATTTT	CASSKISGDTDTQYF
TRBJ1-1	TRBV27	.	.	TGTGCCAGCAGTGCCCGGGTCCCAGGATCCACTGAAGCTTTCTTT	CASSARVPGSTEAFF
TRBJ2-7	TRBV10-1	.	.	TGCGCCAGCAGTGATGGCACTAAAGACGAGCAGTACTTC	CASSDGTKDEQYF
TRBJ2-1	TRBV30	.	.	TGTGCCTGGACGGGCGATTTGGAGGAGCAGTTCTTC	CAWTGDLEEQFF
TRBJ1-6	TRBV28	TRBD1	.	TGTGCCAGCAGTCCGCAGGACAGGGGGCTTCACTCACCCCTCCACTTT	CASSPQDRGLHSPLHF
TRBJ2-5	TRBV7-9	.	.	TGTGCCAGCAGCCTCATAAGGGGAGGAGAGACCCAGTACTTC	CASSLIRGGETQYF
TRBJ2-5	TRBV20-1	.	.	TGCAGTGCTATTCCCGCGGAGACCCAGTACTTC	CSAIPAETQYF
TRBJ2-3	TRBV19	.	.	TGTGCCAGTAGTAGCCTCGGGACCTCGGATACGCAGTATTTT	CASSSLGTSDTQYF
TRBJ1-5	TRBV6-1	.	.	TGTGCCAGCAGCGAACAGGGTCAGCCCCAGCATTTT	CASSEQGQPQHF
TRBJ1-2	TRBV7-2	.	.	TGTGCCAGCAGCCCTGGAGGGATCTATGGCTACACCTTC	CASSPGGIYGYTF
TRBJ1-5	TRBV19	TRBD1	.	TGTGCCAGTAGTGTCTCGGACAGGGAGGGGGGTTATAGCAATCAGCCCCAGCATTTT	CASSVSDREGGYSNQPQHF
TRBJ1-2	TRBV6-1	.	.	TGTGCCAGCAGTGAAGGCGAAGACCGCTATGGCTACACCTTC	CASSEGEDRYGYTF
TRBJ1-2	TRBV19	TRBD1	once	TGTGCCAGTTACGGGACAGACAGGGGCTACACCTTC	CASYGTDRGYTF
TRBJ1-1	TRBV9	.	.	TGTGCCAGCAGCGGAGGGGGAGCAGGGGTCTTGAACACTGAAGCTTTCTTT	CASSGGGAGVLNTEAFF
TRBJ1-1	TRBV14	.	.	TGTGCCAGCAGCCGAGAAGGGGCACTGAACACTGAAGCTTTCTTT	CASSREGALNTEAFF
TRBJ2-6	TRBV11-2	.	.	TGTGCCAGCAGCTCATCGCCTGGGGCCAACGTCCTGACTTTC	CASSSSPGANVLTF
TRBJ2-1	TRBV28	.	.	TGTGCCAGCACCGGGGCTGTCTACAATGAGCAGTTCTTC	CASTGAVYNEQFF
TRBJ2-7	TRBV11-2	.	.	TGTGCCAGCAGCTTAACTACAGAAGCCTACGAGCAGTACTTC	CASSLTTEAYEQYF
TRBJ1-3	TRBV18	.	.	TGTGCCAGCTCAATGCGACAGGAGAGCTCTGGAAACACCATATATTTT	CASSMRQESSGNTIYF
TRBJ2-6	TRBV6-1	.	once	TGTGCCAGCAGTGAAATCAGCCGGAAGGCTGGGGCCAACGTCCTGACTTTC	CASSEISRKAGANVLTF
TRBJ1-1	TRBV2	.	few	TGTGCCAGCAGTGAAGGCAGGGTGGCCGGGATGAACACTGAAGCTTTCTTT	CASSEGRVAGMNTEAFF
TRBJ2-1	TRBV18	.	once	TGTGCCAGCTCTCCCCGGGACGAAAATGAGCAGTTCTTC	CASSPRDENEQFF
TRBJ1-2	TRBV28	TRBD1	.	TGTGCCAGCAGTTTATACAGGGGGTATGGCTACACCTTC	CASSLYRGYGYTF